The present TCR beta chain was sequenced within a study of long-term antiretroviral therapy in people with HIV. General study results and limits: Controls had broader CDR3 length ranges than HIV repertoires did. At every time point, clones expanded before ART dominated the repertoire. Post-ART, diversity grew, though it stayed under transplant donor control levels.

Treated in the United States were all of the participants with HIV. Version v3.0 of the immunoSEQ assay ran at survey level. Clones were read by immunoSEQ multiplex PCR, and TCRdb kept only the in-frame ones, dropping some. The sample includes 15,000 to 20,000 clones, 88% of them seen just once. This clone is a singleton in its sample. No antigen is known for it. Germline V lookup: CDR1 MNHNS, CDR2 SASEGT. The CDR3 has 14 amino acids. Trimming took 3 bases from V and 0 from J, leaving 8 bases between them. This chain joins TRBV6-1 and TRBJ1-1; D is uncertain. Here the sequenced sample was unsorted PBMCs, taken 6.9 years after starting antiretroviral therapy. The receptor's source is a man aged 45 to 65 with HIV. The CDR3 DNA reads TGTGCCAGCAGTGACACAAACATGAACACTGAAGCTTTCTTT. As protein: CASSDTNMNTEAFF.